Below, 18 T cell receptor beta chains from the same sample are listed, as sequenced in a study of OX40 agonist ivuxolimab in advanced cancers. TCRdb's table, derived via immunoSEQ multiplex PCR, lists solely in-frame clones and lacks some. The sample has about 73,000 clones, over 80% seen once. Sequencing used CD4+ or CD8+ T cells sorted from blood, obtained in a trial of the OX40 agonist ivuxolimab. The source of these receptors is an adult with an advanced solid tumor such as melanoma, head and neck, liver or kidney cancer.

This chain links TRBV27 with TRBJ2-5; 9 bases are a match to TRBD1. After removal of 1 base from V and 5 bases from J, the junction contained 5 bases not matched to a gene. CDR3 size: 15 residues. Germline lookup yields CDR1 MNHEY and CDR2 SMNVEV (reference sequence). The CDR3 loop reads CASSLYPGTGETQYF. CDR3 bases: TGTGCCAGCAGTTTATACCCCGGGACAGGGGAGACCCAGTACTTC.

The CDR3 loop reads CASSPTMGAGGNTIYF. CDR3 nucleotide sequence: TGTGCCAGCAGCCCTACCATGGGGGCGGGAGGAAACACCATATATTTT. V is TRBV7-9 and J is TRBJ1-3, with D possibly TRBD1 on 6 matching bases. Trimming pared 5 bases from V and 4 bases from J, leaving 18 bases between. The CDR3 spans 16 residues. The V gene's germline CDR1 is SEHNR and CDR2 FQNEAQ (reference sequence).

This CDR3 is CASRTGSADTQYF. In DNA form, the CDR3 reads TGTGCCAGCAGAACAGGGTCGGCAGATACGCAGTATTTT. The chain couples TRBV2 to TRBJ2-3; D may be TRBD1 (6 bases). Trimming removed 6 bases from V and 4 bases from J, with 11 bases in between. CDR3 size: 13 residues. Germline loops: CDR1 SNHLY, CDR2 FYNNEI.

The CDR3 nucleotides read TGTGCCAGCAGTTCGCTAGCGGGCGGCCAAGAGACCCAGTACTTC. Its protein is CASSSLAGGQETQYF. The rearrangement uses TRBV25-1 and TRBJ2-5, with 8 nucleotides matching TRBD2. CDR1 is MGHDK, CDR2 SYGVNS, per germline. J gave up 1 base and V 5 bases, and 6 bases lay outside the gene matches. The length of the CDR3 is 15 residues. Based on the CDR3 plus reference TRBV25-1 and TRBJ2-5, the full variable domain is EADIYQTPRYLVIGTGKKITLECSQTMGHDKMYWYQQDPGMELHLIHYSYGVNSTEKGDLSSESTVSRIRTEHFPLTLESARPSHTSQYLCASSSLAGGQETQYFGPGTRLLVL.

V is TRBV5-4 and J is TRBJ1-2; the D is unclear. The CDR3 consists of 15 residues. Germline V gene lookup returns CDR1 SGHNT and CDR2 YYREEE (reference sequence). V lost 3 bases and J lost 2, with 14 bases in between. The CDR3 protein is CASSSPSTGNYGYTF. DNA of the CDR3: TGTGCCAGCAGCTCCCCTTCGACTGGGAACTATGGCTACACCTTC.

The chain uses TRBV6-1 and TRBJ1-2; the D gene is possibly TRBD1 (5 bases). Germline lookup yields CDR1 MNHNS and CDR2 SASEGT. The CDR3 is 15 residues long. Trimming took 0 bases from V and 6 from J, leaving 14 bases between them. The CDR3 DNA follows: TGTGCCAGCAGTGAAGCGGGGGGAAGAGGAGATGGCTACACCTTC. Translated: CASSEAGGRGDGYTF.

V gene TRBV18 combines with J gene TRBJ1-2; D not resolved. Germline V CDR1 and CDR2: KGHSH, LQKENI. This CDR3 comprises 14 residues. Between the trimmed V and J ends, which lost 3 bases and 8 bases, there was a span of 16 bases. CDR3 bases: TGTGCCAGCTCACCGCTCGCGGGATCGGAAGGCTACACCTTC. Residues: CASSPLAGSEGYTF.

The genes are TRBV9 and TRBJ1-1; D unresolved. The germline V and J ends were trimmed by 1 base and 7 bases, with 11 bases remaining between them. Germline CDR1 SGDLS, CDR2 YYNGEE. There are 13 residues in the CDR3. CDR3 bases: TGTGCCAGCAGCGTACAGACCGAAGGTGAAGCTTTCTTT. It encodes CASSVQTEGEAFF.

A few counts support this clone. This chain connects TRBV4-1 to TRBJ1-3; D may be TRBD1 (5 bases). This CDR3 contains 17 residues. V lost 4 bases and J 0 bases, leaving 16 bases between the germline ends. Germline lookup yields CDR1 MGHRA and CDR2 YSYEKL. The CDR3 is CASSRPGRRISGNTIYF. DNA of the CDR3: TGCGCCAGCAGCCGACCGGGACGCAGGATCTCTGGAAACACCATATATTTT.

The rearrangement uses TRBV19 and TRBJ1-2; TRBD1 agrees at 7 bases. Germline lookup yields CDR1 LNHDA and CDR2 SQIVND (reference sequence). The trim removed 5 bases at V and 3 bases at J, leaving 15 bases unmatched. The length of the CDR3 is 17 residues. CDR3 nucleotides: TGTGCCAGTAGTTCCCTAGAGAAGGGACAGAACTACTATGGCTACACCTTC. Translated: CASSSLEKGQNYYGYTF.

The V call is TRBV9, the J call TRBJ2-3, with 7 bases fitting TRBD1. V dropped 5 bases and J dropped 3; count of bases not matched to a gene: 9. Germline V gene lookup returns CDR1 SGDLS and CDR2 YYNGEE. CDR3 length equals 15 residues. Here the CDR3 reads CASSRRAGGTDTQYF. CDR3 nucleotides: TGTGCCAGCAGTAGAAGGGCAGGGGGTACAGATACGCAGTATTTT.

This chain connects TRBV9 to TRBJ2-1; 12 bases fit TRBD2. Germline CDR1 SGDLS, CDR2 YYNGEE. J was trimmed by 2 bases and V by 3 bases; bases with no gene match: 3. The CDR3 contains 16 residues. CDR3: CASSGRLAGAYNEQFF. For the CDR3, the DNA is TGTGCCAGCAGCGGTCGACTAGCGGGAGCCTACAATGAGCAGTTCTTC.

The chain couples TRBV28 to TRBJ1-2; 7 bases map to TRBD1. The CDR3 is made up of 12 amino acids. Germline CDR1 is MDHEN and CDR2 is SYDVKM. V lost 10 bases and J lost 4; bases outside the gene matches: 6. The CDR3, as DNA: TGTGCCATAAAGGGGGCGGGCTATGGCTACACCTTC. Translated: CAIKGAGYGYTF.

The gene calls are TRBV29-1 and TRBJ2-1, with D perhaps matching TRBD1 (5 bases). Germline V gene data show CDR1 as SQVTM and CDR2 as ANQGSEA. The V end lost 6 bases, the J end lost 8 bases, and 11 bases lay between the germline ends. This CDR3 comprises 11 residues. CDR3 sequence reads: CSVAGIDEQFF. CDR3 sequence (DNA): TGCAGCGTGGCAGGGATAGATGAGCAGTTCTTC.

The chain uses TRBV6-6 and TRBJ2-7; TRBD1 aligns across 7 bases. The CDR3 spans 14 residues. Germline loops: CDR1 MNHNY, CDR2 SVGAGI (reference sequence). V lost 6 bases to trimming and J lost 3 bases; unmatched junction nucleotides: 8. The CDR3: CASRPTGERYEQYF. The CDR3 coding sequence is TGTGCCAGCAGACCCACAGGGGAGCGCTACGAGCAGTACTTC.

The J gene is TRBJ2-2, the V gene TRBV10-3, with 9 bases identical to TRBD2. J was trimmed by 2 bases and V by 5 bases; bases with no gene match: 3. Germline CDR1 ENHRY, CDR2 SYGVKD. The CDR3 extends over 15 amino acids. For the CDR3, the DNA is TGTGCCATCAGTATTAGCGGGAGAAACACCGGGGAGCTGTTTTTT. It specifies CAISISGRNTGELFF.

The chain carries TRBV18 and TRBJ2-1; tentative D call: TRBD1 (5 bases). This CDR3 contains 12 residues. Trimming shortened V by 2 bases and J by 9 bases, and 8 bases separated the two germline ends. Per germline, CDR1 KGHSH and CDR2 LQKENI. CDR3 loop: CASSPGQGEQFF. The CDR3 DNA is TGTGCCAGCTCACCAGGTCAGGGTGAGCAGTTCTTC.

This chain links TRBV9 with TRBJ2-7; D is perhaps TRBD2 (7 bases). This CDR3 has 14 amino acids. Germline V lookup: CDR1 SGDLS, CDR2 YYNGEE. V lost 3 bases and J 3 bases, leaving 13 bases between the germline ends. For the CDR3, the DNA is TGTGCCAGCAGCGCGGGGGGACACAACTACGAGCAGTACTTC. Encoded protein: CASSAGGHNYEQYF.